This passage covers 17 T cell receptor beta chains from one sample sequenced in a study of beta chain features in type 1 diabetes. Broader study findings: Type 1 diabetes patients had moderately but significantly shorter TCRB CDR3s in all four CD4+ subsets.

cDNA synthesis used the whole RNA isolate, giving expressed TCRB sequences. Method: immunoSEQ multiplex PCR; TCRdb's copy keeps in-frame clones and lacks some. This sample yields a few hundred thousand clones, of which roughly 25% are seen a single time; approximately 0.011% belongs to the top ten. For these receptors, no antigen is known. The sequenced material came from naive CD4+ T cells from blood. Source of these receptors: a woman in her twenties or thirties with type 1 diabetes.

This clone was observed a few times. This chain joins TRBV6-1 and TRBJ2-1; possibly TRBD2 for D (5 bases). CDR3 size: 17 residues. Germline V CDR1 and CDR2: MNHNS, SASEGT. Trimming shortened V by 2 bases and J by 7 bases, and 21 bases separated the two germline ends. CDR3 in DNA: TGTGCCAGCAGTGAACAATCGCCCGGGATAGTGCCGAATGAGCAGTTCTTC. Protein: CASSEQSPGIVPNEQFF.

This clone was observed a handful of times. The chain recombines TRBV28 with TRBJ2-7; TRBD1 matches 7 bases. CDR1 and CDR2 (germline): MDHEN, SYDVKM. The CDR3 is 14 amino acids. With 6 bases clipped from V and 5 bases from J, the junction kept 10 bases outside the gene matches. CDR3: CASRYIDRVHEQYF. DNA of the CDR3: TGTGCCAGCAGATATATAGACAGGGTACACGAGCAGTACTTC.

This clone was detected a few times. The CDR3 spells CASSRTATLLNTEAFF. The CDR3 nucleotides read TGTGCCAGCAGCAGGACAGCAACCCTCCTGAACACTGAAGCTTTCTTT. The chain uses TRBV14 and TRBJ1-1; D might be TRBD1 (6 bases). This CDR3 has 16 amino acids. V was trimmed by 5 bases and J by 0 bases, leaving 16 bases between them. Germline V gene data show CDR1 as SGHDN and CDR2 as FVKESK.

This clone was found a few times. The V call is TRBV5-1, the J call TRBJ2-7, with 9 bases lining up with TRBD2. Germline-derived CDR1 and CDR2 are SGHRS and YFSETQ. The CDR3 runs 15 residues. V lost 5 bases, J lost 3 bases, and 9 bases stayed unmatched. Here the CDR3 DNA reads TGCGCCAGCAGATTCCGAGCGGGGGGAGTCTACGAGCAGTACTTC. Protein sequence: CASRFRAGGVYEQYF.

This clone turned up a few times. This sequence joins TRBV30 and TRBJ2-1; 10 nucleotides match TRBD1. With 3 bases clipped from V and 3 bases from J, the junction kept 5 bases outside the gene matches. Germline CDR1 GTSNPN, CDR2 SVGIG (reference sequence). CDR3 length equals 15 residues. This chain's CDR3 is CAWSTGQGIYNEQFF. In nucleotides, the CDR3 is TGTGCCTGGAGCACGGGACAGGGGATCTACAATGAGCAGTTCTTC. The entire variable domain, with the rest obtained from reference TRBV30 and TRBJ2-1, is as follows: SQTIHQWPATLVQPVGSPLSLECTVEGTSNPNLYWYRQAAGRGLQLLFYSVGIGQISSEVPQNLSASRPQDRQFILSSKKLLLSDSGFYLCAWSTGQGIYNEQFFGPGTRLTVL.

V usage is TRBV28 and J usage is TRBJ2-1, with TRBD2 matching 15 bases. In germline, CDR1 is MDHEN, CDR2 SYDVKM. This CDR3 spans 21 amino acids. Trimming cost V 6 bases and J 0 bases; bases outside gene matches: 15. The CDR3 DNA follows: TGTGCCAGCAGCACCTTTACCCTAGGGACTAGCGGGAGGAGCTCCTACAATGAGCAGTTCTTC. It encodes CASSTFTLGTSGRSSYNEQFF.

This clone was detected a few times. The CDR3 coding sequence is TGCAGCGCTAAGCAGGGACTAGCGGGAGGAACCGAGCAGTACTTC. It specifies CSAKQGLAGGTEQYF. The rearrangement joins TRBV29-1 to TRBJ2-7, with 15 bases that match TRBD2. The CDR3 sequence is 15 residues long. The V gene end was trimmed by 7 bases and the J gene end by 6 bases; junction bases not matched to a gene: 10. Germline assignment: CDR1 SQVTM and CDR2 ANQGSEA.

Points on this clone: Other nucleotide sequences from this sample produce the same CDR3. The chain uses TRBV29-1 and TRBJ2-7; TRBD2 agrees at 11 bases. CDR1 and CDR2 (germline): SQVTM, ANQGSEA. This CDR3 contains 13 residues. Trimming at V came to 6 bases and at J to 1 base, leaving 2 bases not matched to a gene. CDR3 nucleotides: TGCAGCGTCGGGACTAGCGGTTCCTACGAGCAGTACTTC. This translates into CSVGTSGSYEQYF.

The chain carries TRBV5-1 and TRBJ2-1; weak D call: TRBD2 (6 bases). The CDR3 covers 15 residues. The V gene's germline CDR1 is SGHRS and CDR2 YFSETQ. Trimming shortened V by 5 bases and J by 10 bases, and 22 bases separated the two germline ends. CDR3 amino acids: CASRVFGTHNEEQFF. The DNA of the CDR3 is TGCGCCAGCAGAGTGTTTGGGACTCATAATGAGGAGCAGTTCTTC.

V gene TRBV5-6 combines with J gene TRBJ2-5; D is unresolved. The CDR3 contains 15 residues. V lost 4 bases and J lost 4, with 17 bases in between. The germline V gene has CDR1 SGHDT and CDR2 YYEEEE. CDR3 loop: CASSQLRSSAETQYF. CDR3 bases: TGTGCCAGCAGCCAACTCCGGTCCAGCGCAGAGACCCAGTACTTC.

This clone was detected only a few times. The chain links TRBV29-1 to TRBJ2-1; 10 bases agree with TRBD2. The CDR3 has 14 amino acids. Germline V gives CDR1 SQVTM, CDR2 ANQGSEA. Trimming removed 6 bases from V and 5 bases from J; junction bases left unmatched: 7. CDR3 DNA: TGCAGCGTGGCGAGCGGGAGGGCCGACAATGAGCAGTTCTTC. Amino acid sequence: CSVASGRADNEQFF.

The rearrangement uses TRBV5-1 and TRBJ2-1; TRBD1 matches at 9 bases. The CDR3 covers 16 residues. CDR1 and CDR2 (germline): SGHRS, YFSETQ. V lost 4 bases to trimming and J lost 0 bases; unmatched junction nucleotides: 5. The CDR3, as DNA: TGCGCCAGCAGCGCGAAACAGGGGGCCTCCTACAATGAGCAGTTCTTC. Translation gives CASSAKQGASYNEQFF.

The CDR3 sequence is CASSQGQGERAFF. The CDR3, as DNA: TGCGCCAGCAGCCAGGGACAGGGAGAAAGAGCTTTCTTT. The rearrangement joins TRBV5-1 to TRBJ1-1, with TRBD1 matching 9 bases. Looked up from germline, CDR1 is SGHRS and CDR2 is YFSETQ. This CDR3 is built from 13 residues. V was pared by 4 bases and J by 10 bases, with 8 bases of the junction left unmatched.

This chain uses TRBV30 with TRBJ2-7; 8 positions match TRBD1. Germline CDR1 and CDR2: GTSNPN and SVGIG (reference sequence). V was clipped by 0 bases and J by 4 bases; unmatched bases: 5. The CDR3 sequence is 14 residues long. The DNA for the CDR3 is TGTGCCTGGAGTGTACTTGACAGGGGATACGAGCAGTACTTC. It is translated as CAWSVLDRGYEQYF. Variable domain in full (rest from reference TRBV30 and TRBJ2-7): SQTIHQWPATLVQPVGSPLSLECTVEGTSNPNLYWYRQAAGRGLQLLFYSVGIGQISSEVPQNLSASRPQDRQFILSSKKLLLSDSGFYLCAWSVLDRGYEQYFGPGTRLTVT.

The table lists this clone with a few counts. The chain is built from TRBV5-6 and TRBJ1-4; TRBD1 is a possible D gene (5 bases). The V gene lost 4 bases and the J gene lost 6 bases, with 13 bases spanning the gap. The germline CDR1 and CDR2 sequences are SGHDT and YYEEEE. This CDR3 is 14 amino acids long. CDR3 protein: CASSVDPRDEKLFF. The CDR3 nucleotides read TGTGCCAGCAGCGTGGACCCCAGGGATGAAAAACTGTTTTTT.

This clone was observed a few times. This chain links TRBV7-9 with TRBJ2-1; D call uncertain. V dropped 4 bases and J dropped 10 bases, with 8 bases sitting between them. Germline V CDR1 and CDR2: SEHNR, FQNEAQ (reference sequence). CDR3 length: 11 amino acids. The CDR3, as DNA: TGTGCCAGCAGCTGGAGCGAGGAGCAGTTCTTC. Encoded protein: CASSWSEEQFF.

The chain employs TRBV30 and TRBJ2-6; 10 bases map to TRBD1. With V trimmed by 5 bases and J by 8 bases, 6 bases remained unmatched. Germline values: CDR1 GTSNPN, CDR2 SVGIG (reference sequence). The CDR3 consists of 14 residues. CDR3 region: CAWGRQGASNVLTF. In nucleotides, the CDR3 is TGTGCCTGGGGGAGACAGGGGGCCTCCAACGTCCTGACTTTC.